This T cell receptor beta chain comes out of a study of blood T cell repertoires in COVID-19. About the study: Both acute and convalescent COVID-19 samples were obtained from the United States, Italy and Spain. PBMCs, B-cell-depleted T cells, or T cells provided the cDNA or gDNA that made up the material.

Trimming left V 1 base short and J 2 bases short, with 12 bases between. Per germline, CDR1 SGHVS and CDR2 FQNEAQ. CDR3 size: 15 residues. Here immunoSEQ multiplex PCR was the method, and the copy in TCRdb shows in-frame clones only, minus some. The sample shows roughly 300,000 clones, roughly 85% of them seen only once. Material: peripheral blood. The sequence came from a human donor in a cohort sampled during active COVID-19. The chain combines TRBV7-8 with TRBJ2-7, with D possibly TRBD1 on 5 matching bases. DNA for the CDR3: TGTGCCAGCAGCTTAGTCGTGGACACCACCTACGAGCAGTACTTC. Translated: CASSLVVDTTYEQYF.